This TCR beta chain was captured in a study of a mutant IDH1 vaccine in newly diagnosed glioma. On this clone itself: Its antigen is not identified.

The time point here: week 11, during vaccination. All doses held 300 ug of mutant IDH1 20-mer peptide, with topical imiquimod. Profiled with immunoSEQ multiplex PCR; TCRdb holds only in-frame clones, not every one. There are approximately 110,000 clones in the sample; 85% to 90% occur only once, and 0.5% to 0.65% lies in the top ten. Germline V gives CDR1 SEHNR, CDR2 FQNEAQ (reference sequence). Germline trimming cut 1 base from V and 9 bases from J; bases unmatched to any gene: 6. The CDR3 is 14 residues long. The chain uses TRBV7-9 and TRBJ2-1, with 7 bases lining up with TRBD2. The sequence was collected from a woman aged 45 to 65 with glioma. Specimen: PBMCs, collected from a glioma patient whose treatment included an IDH1 peptide vaccine. CDR3 loop: CASSLGGSAGEQFF. DNA of the CDR3: TGTGCCAGCAGCTTAGGCGGGAGTGCAGGTGAGCAGTTCTTC.